The 3 T cell receptor beta chains listed next were all sequenced from one sample in a study of cytomegalovirus exposure and HLA in healthy donors. A multiplex PCR was run with 60 Vbeta primers and 13 Jbeta primers. Repertoires were generated with immunoSEQ multiplex PCR, while TCRdb's copy carries only in-frame clones and drops some. The sample lists around 89,000 clones, about 85% occurring once. The sequencing input was PBMCs. These receptors all come from a girl aged 2-15 years in good health and CMV-seropositive.

The V call is TRBV7-8, the J call TRBJ2-3; 7 bases map to TRBD2. Germline V gene lookup returns CDR1 SGHVS and CDR2 FQNEAQ. Losses at the gene ends were 6 bases for V and 1 base for J; bases not matched to a gene: 4. The CDR3 length is 14 residues. Written as DNA, the CDR3 is TGTGCCAGCAGTACGGCGGGGGGCACAGATACGCAGTATTTT. Translating gives CASSTAGGTDTQYF.

V is TRBV7-9 and J is TRBJ2-7, with a tentative D call TRBD1 (6 bases). This CDR3 is 14 amino acids long. The germline V and J ends were trimmed by 4 bases and 2 bases, with 12 bases remaining between them. The V gene's germline CDR1 is SEHNR and CDR2 FQNEAQ (reference sequence). CDR3 sequence (DNA): TGTGCCAGCAGCTCCAAGACAGGAACCTACGAGCAGTACTTC. Protein product: CASSSKTGTYEQYF.

The chain links TRBV29-1 to TRBJ1-1; D call uncertain. Germline CDR1 reads SQVTM; CDR2 reads ANQGSEA. CDR3 size: 12 residues. V lost 3 bases to trimming and J lost 1 base, with 6 bases between them. The DNA of the CDR3 is TGCAGCGTTGATCGAGGGAACACTGAAGCTTTCTTT. Its translation is CSVDRGNTEAFF.